The T cell receptor (beta chain) under discussion was sequenced for a study of shared clonotypes between healthy human individuals. TCRdb's copy holds only in-frame clones and misses some; the assay was immunoSEQ multiplex PCR. The data hold some 690,000 clones, with 90% observed a single time. V was cut by 6 bases and J by 7 bases, with 13 bases left in between. This CDR3 spans 12 amino acids. Per germline, CDR1 MNHNY and CDR2 SVGAGI (reference sequence). Material for sequencing was memory CD8+ T cells from PBMCs. This sample's subset: CD45RO+ cells pooled with CCR7-negative TemRA cells. The gene calls are TRBV6-6 and TRBJ2-7; D ambiguous. The sequence was collected from a man between 18 and 29 years old in good health. Some clones in this sample may be carry-over from other donors' samples. Here the CDR3 reads CASSALLEEQYF. DNA for the CDR3: TGTGCCAGCAGCGCCCTACTCGAGGAGCAGTACTTC.